The entry that follows covers one TCR beta chain sequence. This clonotype has at least ten counts. The antigen it binds to is not known. No per-base quality is available; no much larger clone lies one base away. These data belong to a study of blood T cells in healthy people across ages (dated by TCRdb to the mid-2010s). About the investigation overall: In model experiments, roughly one uniquely barcoded TCR beta cDNA molecule per two T cells was captured by template switching. Using deep sequencing normalized with unique cDNA molecular identifiers, the study measured how TCR beta repertoire diversity changes with age. The study analyzed two additional independent replicas of 1 million unique cDNA reads from the same blood draw for two donors, one aged 18 to 30 and one aged 80 or older. Donors of different ages were randomly distributed across sequencing lanes to avoid experimental bias. The donors were divided into four age groups: young (average approximately 16 years), middle-aged (about 40), aged (around 67) and long-lived (82). Here is what the overall study found, with its caveats: Estimates of total diversity based on one million sequenced T cells were regarded as lower bounds and as underestimates. Observed TCR beta diversity per million T cells fell roughly linearly with age, and a significant reduction was already apparent by age around 40. Since profiling was done on bulk unsorted PBMCs, naive and antigen-experienced compartments could not be conclusively compared. Compared with the aged group, the long-lived group had more naive CD4+ T cells, fewer expanded clones and increased TCR diversity, a pattern suggesting age selection. Donor CMV infection status was unknown, potentially confounding age-related changes in expanded clonotypes. There was a strong correlation between observed TCR beta diversity and the percentage of naive T cells measured by flow cytometry.

The donors were under 40 Caucasian individuals from Russia, aged 6 to 90 years, who were systemically healthy. Each donor gave approximately 9.3 milliliters of peripheral blood, collected into EDTA-treated Vacutainer tubes. Ficoll-Paque density-gradient centrifugation was used to isolate PBMCs, with at least 7 million per sample. Trizol reagent was used to extract total RNA from PBMCs, with at least 6 micrograms per sample. The percentages of naive CD45RAhigh/CD27high T cells were determined by flow cytometry on a PBMC aliquot from every donor. Trimming accounts for 2 bases at V and 8 bases at J, while the number of junction bases matched to no gene is 11. The CDR3 sequence holds 15 residues, the cysteine and phenylalanine included. Just CDR3 DNA is preserved here, 45 bases in frame from base 1. Via the germline V gene (reference sequence), CDR1 is DFQATT and CDR2 SNEGSKA. Libraries were prepared through 5' RACE. Sequencing was carried out with an Illumina HiSeq 2500. A second PCR of about 6 to 11 cycles was run with a J-beta primer mix and a sample-barcoded 5' primer. A template-switch 5' adaptor carrying 12 random nucleotides introduced a unique molecular identifier onto each TCR beta cDNA molecule. At least 2.5 million CDR3-containing paired-end reads were obtained from each sample. First-strand cDNA synthesis was performed from all RNA using the Mint cDNA synthesis kit, with priming by a TRBC-specific oligonucleotide. All cDNA was treated with uracil-DNA glycosylase and then went through a first 18-cycle PCR with the universal primers M1SS and BC2_uni_R. On the authors' methods: Each sample was normalized by randomly selecting 1 million high-quality reads, each carrying a distinct molecular identifier. Instead of being binned into consensus sequences, reads with shared molecular identifiers were discarded. MiTCR, set to a Q25 quality threshold and the strictest error-elimination algorithm, was used for CDR3 identification, clonotype clustering and error correction. A nonparametric unseen species model with Euler transformation was used to estimate lower-bound total TCR beta diversity. TCRdb trimmed public reads at Q25 via fastp, called clones via MiXCR and kept in-frame beta chains. Every distinct CDR3 protein forms one entry, paired with its most common genes and DNA. These V and J calls rely on TCRdb rather than the paper's analysis. This sample holds more than 800,000 distinct CDR3 sequences; roughly 26% were observed only once. The top ten clonotypes cover 15% to 20% of the sample.

This receptor chain uses TRBV20-1 and TRBJ2-1, with 8 bases in between that match TRBD1. Specimen: blood. The sequence was collected from an elderly woman in good health. The DNA is as follows: TGCAGTGCTAGAAAGGACAGGGTTCTTCTGGATGAGCAGTTCTTC. It specifies CSARKDRVLLDEQFF.